This T cell receptor (beta chain) was identified during a study of CD8 T cells in Susac syndrome. Study as a whole: Sequencing included Susac syndrome patients, roughly six of them with active disease and under ten in remission.

Random hexamers primed reverse transcription of about 0.45 to 1 ug RNA. Coverage of TCR beta CDR3 amplification by immunoSEQ multiplex PCR extended to 54 Vbeta and 13 Jbeta. TCRdb reprocessed the immunoSEQ multiplex PCR reads with MiXCR, giving one entry per CDR3 protein. Among under 200,000 distinct CDR3 sequences listed, roughly 95% were seen once. CDR3 length: 13 amino acids. The V and J ends lost 4 bases and 7 bases respectively, with 14 bases between them. The germline V gene has CDR1 SGHNT and CDR2 YYREEE (reference sequence). Sequenced: CD4+ T cells from PBMCs. The chain uses TRBV5-4 and TRBJ1-1; perhaps TRBD1 as D (6 bases). This receptor was taken from a human donor with Susac syndrome. CDR3 amino acids: CASSIPDRLEAFF. The CDR3 region has the DNA TGTGCCAGCAGCATTCCGGACAGACTTGAAGCTTTCTTT.